This entry lists 21 T cell receptor beta chains sequenced from one sample in a study of T-cell memory formation after mild COVID-19. TCRdb reprocessed the 5' RACE reads with MiXCR, giving one entry per CDR3 protein. The sample consists of 200,000 to 300,000 distinct CDR3 sequences, approximately 15% of them appearing once. The sequenced material came from PBMCs or a T cell subset sorted from them (not recorded which). All receptors derive from an adult woman who had mild COVID-19 (a few samples of this study predate the infection). Cell type and time point are not known.

The chain combines TRBV5-1 with TRBJ2-5, with a possible D match to TRBD1 (5 bases). The germline gives CDR1 SGHRS, CDR2 YFSETQ. CDR3 length: 15 residues. The ends were cut back, 0 bases at V and 3 bases at J, with 12 bases in the middle. DNA of the CDR3: TGCGCCAGCAGCTTGGGGGGCCTTCCTGAAGAGACCCAGTACTTC. This sequence encodes CASSLGGLPEETQYF. Filled out from reference TRBV5-1 and TRBJ2-5, the complete variable domain reads KAGVTQTPRYLIKTRGQQVTLSCSPISGHRSVSWYQQTPGQGLQFLFEYFSETQRNKGNFPGRFSGRQFSNSRSEMNVSTLELGDSALYLCASSLGGLPEETQYFGPGTRLLVL.

A few counts support this clonotype. The chain combines TRBV6-2 or TRBV6-3 with TRBJ1-1; TRBD1 matches at 10 bases. The trim removed 7 bases at V and 3 bases at J, leaving 5 bases unmatched. The CDR3 extends over 14 amino acids. The V gene's germline CDR1 is MNHEY and CDR2 SVGEGT. Here the CDR3 reads CASTRQGADTEAFF. For the CDR3, the DNA is TGTGCCAGCACTAGACAGGGGGCTGACACTGAAGCTTTCTTT.

The chain combines TRBV29-1 with TRBJ1-4; TRBD1 agrees at 9 bases. Germline V gene lookup returns CDR1 SQVTM and CDR2 ANQGSEA. Trimming removed 4 bases from V and 7 bases from J; junction bases left unmatched: 7. The CDR3 covers 14 residues. CDR3 coding DNA: TGCAGCGTTGTCGTACAGGGGGCCGGTGAAAAACTGTTTTTT. Encoded protein: CSVVVQGAGEKLFF. Looking up the rest from reference TRBV29-1 and TRBJ1-4 gives the full variable domain: SAVISQKPSRDICQRGTSLTIQCQVDSQVTMMFWYRQQPGQSLTLIATANQGSEATYESGFVIDKFPISRPNLTFSTLTVSNMSPEDSSIYLCSVVVQGAGEKLFFGSGTQLSVL.

V usage is TRBV27 and J usage is TRBJ2-6, with 11 bases matching TRBD2. The CDR3 contains 20 residues. Trimming at V came to 2 bases and at J to 2 bases, leaving 11 bases not matched to a gene. Germline CDR1 and CDR2: MNHEY and SMNVEV (reference sequence). Here the CDR3 reads CASSLGYSGRALTGANVLTF. The CDR3 region has the DNA TGTGCCAGCAGTTTAGGATATAGCGGGAGGGCCCTAACTGGGGCCAACGTCCTGACTTTC.

This clonotype was detected a few times. The rearrangement uses TRBV25-1 and TRBJ2-7; a weak D match, TRBD1 (6 bases). Germline assignment: CDR1 MGHDK and CDR2 SYGVNS. V was pared by 6 bases and J by 4 bases, with 16 bases between. The CDR3 loop spans 14 amino acids. CDR3 protein: CASRGSGGLYEQYF. In DNA form, the CDR3 reads TGTGCCAGCAGGGGATCTGGGGGCCTTTACGAGCAGTACTTC.

There are many counts of this clonotype. V gene TRBV24-1 combines with J gene TRBJ2-7, with no clear D. Deletions cut 4 bases from V and 4 bases from J, with 4 bases between. Germline CDR1 and CDR2: KGHDR and SFDVKD. CDR3 length: 11 residues. The CDR3: CATSDPYEQYF. DNA of the CDR3: TGTGCCACCAGTGACCCTTACGAGCAGTACTTC.

This clonotype was seen at least ten times. This chain joins TRBV7-8 and TRBJ2-2; D is possibly TRBD1 (7 bases). V was trimmed by 5 bases and J by 1 base, leaving 11 bases between them. CDR1 SGHVS and CDR2 FQNEAQ come from the germline V gene. The CDR3 loop spans 15 amino acids. The CDR3 DNA follows: TGTGCCAGCAGCAACCAGGGGGGGAACACCGGGGAGCTGTTTTTT. As protein: CASSNQGGNTGELFF.

J is TRBJ2-7 and V is TRBV12-3 or TRBV12-4; TRBD2 aligns across 7 bases. The CDR3 totals 14 residues. Trimming took 3 bases from V and 2 from J; bases not matched to a gene: 4. Here the CDR3 reads CASSFGGGPYEQYF. The CDR3 DNA reads as TGTGCCAGCAGTTTCGGGGGAGGGCCCTACGAGCAGTACTTC.

The chain combines TRBV12-3 or TRBV12-4 with TRBJ2-3; 10 nucleotides align to TRBD2. Trimming took 6 bases from V and 3 from J; bases not matched to a gene: 9. The CDR3 is 16 amino acids. This CDR3 reads CASSPPGLAVTDTQYF. For the CDR3, the DNA is TGTGCCAGCAGCCCTCCCGGACTAGCGGTTACAGATACGCAGTATTTT.

The J gene is TRBJ2-2, the V gene TRBV5-1, with D perhaps TRBD2 (5 bases). This CDR3 is 15 amino acids long. Trimming removed 0 bases at V and 3 bases at J, with 9 bases between. Per germline, CDR1 SGHRS and CDR2 YFSETQ. This CDR3 is CASSLDQDYTGELFF. The DNA for the CDR3 is TGCGCCAGCAGCTTGGATCAGGACTACACCGGGGAGCTGTTTTTT.

This clonotype was found many times. One end of the junction does not line up with germline, which may come from a read error. V usage is TRBV5-1 and J usage is TRBJ2-1; D is ambiguous. Germline loops: CDR1 SGHRS, CDR2 YFSETQ. This CDR3 contains 11 residues. CDR3 amino acids: CASSRYNEQFF. CDR3 coding DNA: TGTGCCAGCAGCCGATACAATGAGCAGTTCTTC.

This chain links TRBV5-1 with TRBJ2-3; D gene uncertain. Looked up from germline, CDR1 is SGHRS and CDR2 is YFSETQ. There are 15 residues in the CDR3. Trimming removed 0 bases at V and 0 bases at J, with 8 bases between. CDR3 in DNA: TGCGCCAGCAGCTTGGAGGCGCATAGCACAGATACGCAGTATTTT. This sequence encodes CASSLEAHSTDTQYF.

This clonotype was observed many times. V and J are TRBV7-2 and TRBJ2-7; D could derive from TRBD1 or TRBD2 (6 bases each). The CDR3 contains 16 residues. In germline, CDR1 is SGHTA, CDR2 FQGNSA. The V end lost 2 bases, the J end lost 2 bases, and 16 bases lay between the germline ends. CDR3 amino acids: CASSLSPGAGAYEQYF. In DNA form, the CDR3 reads TGTGCCAGCAGCTTATCCCCGGGAGCAGGGGCCTACGAGCAGTACTTC.

This clonotype showed up just a few times. The gene calls are TRBV7-6 and TRBJ2-5; TRBD1 might be the D (6 bases). V was trimmed by 2 bases and J by 0 bases, leaving 13 bases between them. Germline CDR1 reads SGHVS; CDR2 reads FNYEAQ. CDR3 size: 16 residues. CDR3 in amino acids: CASSLRQEPYQETQYF. In DNA form, the CDR3 reads TGTGCCAGCAGCTTAAGACAGGAGCCGTACCAAGAGACCCAGTACTTC.

V gene TRBV7-9 combines with J gene TRBJ1-1; D gene ambiguous. Germline loops: CDR1 SEHNR, CDR2 FQNEAQ (reference sequence). This CDR3 is built from 15 residues. The V end lost 1 base, the J end lost 3 bases, and 12 bases lay between the germline ends. DNA for the CDR3: TGTGCCAGCAGCTTAGGGCTTAATCGGGACACTGAAGCTTTCTTT. Translation gives CASSLGLNRDTEAFF.

This clonotype has just a few counts. The genes are TRBV19 and TRBJ2-3, with a possible D match to TRBD1 (6 bases). The V end lost 4 bases, the J end lost 8 bases, and 13 bases lay between the germline ends. This CDR3 is 13 amino acids long. Per the germline V gene, CDR1 is LNHDA and CDR2 is SQIVND (reference sequence). For the CDR3, the DNA is TGTGCCAGTAGTACTACAGGGTCGGGTACGCAGTATTTT. This gives the protein CASSTTGSGTQYF. Together with reference TRBV19 and TRBJ2-3, the CDR3 gives the full variable domain: DGGITQSPKYLFRKEGQNVTLSCEQNLNHDAMYWYRQDPGQGLRLIYYSQIVNDFQKGDIAEGYSVSREKKESFPLTVTSAQKNPTAFYLCASSTTGSGTQYFGPGTRLTVL.

The chain combines TRBV12-3 or TRBV12-4 with TRBJ1-1, with a weak D call TRBD1 (5 bases). The V end lost 5 bases, the J end lost 6 bases, and 16 bases lay between the germline ends. The CDR3 extends over 14 amino acids. CDR3 loop: CASSPQRWGAEAFF. CDR3 in DNA: TGTGCCAGCAGTCCCCAGCGGTGGGGCGCTGAAGCTTTCTTT.

This clonotype was detected many times. The V call is TRBV9, the J call TRBJ2-2; the match to TRBD2 covers 7 bases. J gave up 6 bases and V 3 bases, and 11 bases lay outside the gene matches. In germline, CDR1 is SGDLS, CDR2 YYNGEE. The CDR3 spans 16 residues. The CDR3 reads CASSAGPRGDAGELFF. CDR3 bases: TGTGCCAGCAGCGCCGGGCCCCGGGGGGACGCCGGGGAGCTGTTTTTT.

This clonotype was seen only a few times. V gene TRBV30 combines with J gene TRBJ1-1, with unresolved D. Germline-derived CDR1 and CDR2 are GTSNPN and SVGIG (reference sequence). Trimming stripped 2 bases from V and 1 base from J, with 8 bases between. This CDR3 has 13 residues. In DNA, the CDR3 is TGTGCCTGGAGTCAAAGCGAGAACACTGAAGCTTTCTTT. This translates into CAWSQSENTEAFF. Full variable domain (outside the CDR3, taken from reference TRBV30 and TRBJ1-1): SQTIHQWPATLVQPVGSPLSLECTVEGTSNPNLYWYRQAAGRGLQLLFYSVGIGQISSEVPQNLSASRPQDRQFILSSKKLLLSDSGFYLCAWSQSENTEAFFGQGTRLTVV.

A single count supports this clonotype. The chain links TRBV10-3 to TRBJ1-6; 12 nucleotides align to TRBD1. Germline CDR1 is ENHRY and CDR2 is SYGVKD. This CDR3 comprises 14 residues. With V trimmed by 6 bases and J by 8 bases, 2 bases remained unmatched. The DNA for the CDR3 is TGTGCCATCAGGGGACAGGGGGCGGATTCACCCCTCCACTTT. Its protein is CAIRGQGADSPLHF.

This clonotype turned up a few times. The V and J genes are TRBV12-3 or TRBV12-4 and TRBJ1-1, with 8 positions matching TRBD1. The J segment lost 1 base and the V segment lost 6 bases, leaving 4 bases of the junction unmatched. This CDR3 contains 14 residues. This chain's CDR3 is CASRTGTGNTEAFF. For the CDR3, the DNA is TGTGCCAGCAGGACCGGGACAGGGAACACTGAAGCTTTCTTT.